This is a list of T cell receptor beta chains from one sample in a study of blood T cell repertoires in COVID-19. Data came from immunoSEQ multiplex PCR; TCRdb stores just in-frame clones and leaves some out. The data hold about 170,000 clones, with roughly 80% observed a single time. Sequencing used peripheral blood. These receptors were collected from a human donor with acute or convalescent COVID-19. The donor label of this sample is uncertain. CDR3s include the opening cysteine and the closing phenylalanine or tryptophan. The D gene is left open where the match is weak. The size field is filled for only some rows; it gives once, few, many or a size class.

d_gene: -; j_gene: TRBJ2-1; abundance: -; v_gene: TRBV28; CDR3aa: CASSLFARGSPFF; CDR3nt: -
d_gene: -; j_gene: TRBJ2-4; abundance: -; v_gene: TRBV19; CDR3aa: CASSQERAKNIQYF; CDR3nt: TGTGCCAGTAGTCAGGAAAGAGCCAAAAACATTCAGTACTTC
d_gene: TRBD1; j_gene: TRBJ2-3; abundance: -; v_gene: TRBV19; CDR3aa: CASSSTGERTDTQYF; CDR3nt: TGTGCCAGTAGTTCTACAGGGGAACGCACAGATACGCAGTATTTT
d_gene: TRBD2; j_gene: TRBJ2-1; abundance: -; v_gene: TRBV12-5; CDR3aa: CASGSRGGGGQYNEQFF; CDR3nt: TGTGCTAGTGGTTCGCGGGGGGGCGGGGGGCAGTACAATGAGCAGTTCTTC
d_gene: TRBD1; j_gene: TRBJ2-2; abundance: -; v_gene: TRBV19; CDR3aa: CASTDRENTGELFF; CDR3nt: TGTGCCAGTACGGACAGGGAGAACACCGGGGAGCTGTTTTTT
d_gene: TRBD2; j_gene: TRBJ2-3; abundance: -; v_gene: TRBV4-2; CDR3aa: CASSQDSGGKTDTQYF; CDR3nt: TGTGCCAGCAGCCAAGATAGCGGGGGGAAGACAGATACGCAGTATTTT
d_gene: -; j_gene: TRBJ2-5; abundance: -; v_gene: TRBV19; CDR3aa: CASSQYQETQYF; CDR3nt: TGTGCCAGCTCCCAGTACCAAGAGACCCAGTACTTC
d_gene: TRBD1; j_gene: TRBJ1-5; abundance: few; v_gene: TRBV18; CDR3aa: CASSPRPGQGAGPQHF; CDR3nt: TGTGCCAGCTCGCCCAGACCTGGACAGGGCGCAGGGCCCCAGCATTTT
d_gene: -; j_gene: TRBJ1-2; abundance: -; v_gene: TRBV6-6; CDR3aa: CASSLGLYRVGYTF; CDR3nt: TGTGCCAGCAGTCTAGGACTGTACCGGGTTGGCTACACCTTC
d_gene: TRBD1; j_gene: TRBJ1-1; abundance: -; v_gene: TRBV19; CDR3aa: CASSGDRGRGNTEAFF; CDR3nt: TGTGCCAGTAGTGGGGACAGGGGCCGCGGGAACACTGAAGCTTTCTTT
d_gene: -; j_gene: TRBJ2-7; abundance: -; v_gene: TRBV27; CDR3aa: CASSLSPGRMREQYF; CDR3nt: TGTGCCAGCAGTTTATCGCCGGGGAGGATGAGGGAGCAGTACTTC
d_gene: TRBD2; j_gene: TRBJ2-3; abundance: -; v_gene: TRBV3-1/TRBV3-2; CDR3aa: CASSPLAGGFSSTDTQYF; CDR3nt: TGTGCCAGCAGCCCCTTAGCGGGGGGTTTTTCTAGCACAGATACGCAGTATTTT
d_gene: TRBD2; j_gene: TRBJ2-1; abundance: -; v_gene: TRBV30; CDR3aa: CAVKAPASGRIGSYNEQFF; CDR3nt: TGTGCCGTAAAGGCTCCGGCTAGCGGGAGGATCGGGTCCTACAATGAGCAGTTCTTC
d_gene: -; j_gene: TRBJ1-5; abundance: -; v_gene: TRBV7-8; CDR3aa: CASSLVVVLKTVGDFCNQPQHF; CDR3nt: TGTGCCAGCAGCTTAGTGGTTGTCCTAAAGACAGTCGGCGACTTTTGCAATCAGCCCCAGCATTTT
d_gene: TRBD2; j_gene: TRBJ2-7; abundance: -; v_gene: TRBV28; CDR3aa: CASSSPWTSGSLHHTLSYEQYF; CDR3nt: TGTGCCAGCAGTTCTCCTTGGACTAGCGGGAGTCTTCATCATACCTTATCCTACGAGCAGTACTTC
d_gene: TRBD1; j_gene: TRBJ1-5; abundance: -; v_gene: TRBV6-5; CDR3aa: CASRDRDYQPQHF; CDR3nt: TGTGCCAGCAGGGACAGGGATTACCAGCCCCAGCATTTT
d_gene: -; j_gene: TRBJ1-3; abundance: -; v_gene: TRBV5-4; CDR3aa: CASSLAGGNTIYF; CDR3nt: TGTGCCAGCAGCTTGGCAGGGGGAAACACCATATATTTT
d_gene: TRBD2; j_gene: TRBJ2-1; abundance: -; v_gene: TRBV30; CDR3aa: CAWSLQRGVYNEQFF; CDR3nt: TGTGCCTGGAGTCTCCAGCGGGGAGTCTACAATGAGCAGTTCTTC
d_gene: -; j_gene: TRBJ2-7; abundance: -; v_gene: TRBV6-1; CDR3aa: CASSDHSGLNEQYF; CDR3nt: TGTGCCAGCAGTGATCACAGTGGTCTCAACGAGCAGTACTTC
d_gene: TRBD2; j_gene: TRBJ2-6; abundance: -; v_gene: TRBV9; CDR3aa: CASSVAGGGNVLTF; CDR3nt: TGTGCCAGCAGCGTAGCTGGGGGAGGGAACGTCCTGACTTTC
d_gene: TRBD1; j_gene: TRBJ1-2; abundance: -; v_gene: TRBV2; CDR3aa: CASSNDRGDGYTF; CDR3nt: TGTGCCAGCAGCAACGACAGGGGCGATGGCTACACCTTC
d_gene: -; j_gene: TRBJ2-4; abundance: once; v_gene: TRBV7-2; CDR3aa: CASSLETDNIQYF; CDR3nt: TGTGCCAGCAGCTTAGAGACAGATAACATTCAGTACTTC
d_gene: TRBD2; j_gene: TRBJ2-1; abundance: -; v_gene: TRBV13; CDR3aa: CASSLPFGGRVNNEQFF; CDR3nt: TGTGCCAGCAGCTTACCTTTCGGCGGGAGGGTAAACAATGAGCAGTTCTTC
d_gene: TRBD1; j_gene: TRBJ1-5; abundance: -; v_gene: TRBV6-5; CDR3aa: CASSYSGQGNQPQHF; CDR3nt: TGTGCCAGCAGTTACTCGGGACAGGGCAATCAGCCCCAGCATTTT
d_gene: TRBD2; j_gene: TRBJ2-4; abundance: -; v_gene: TRBV28; CDR3aa: CASSPTSGSVSIQYF; CDR3nt: TGTGCCAGCAGTCCCACTAGCGGGAGCGTTAGCATTCAGTACTTC
d_gene: TRBD1; j_gene: TRBJ1-1; abundance: -; v_gene: TRBV5-1; CDR3aa: CASSLTGTGETEAFF; CDR3nt: TGCGCCAGCAGCCTGACCGGGACAGGGGAAACTGAAGCTTTCTTT
d_gene: TRBD2; j_gene: TRBJ2-1; abundance: -; v_gene: TRBV6-2/TRBV6-3; CDR3aa: CASSSHQTSGRGYNEQFF; CDR3nt: TGTGCCAGCAGTTCCCACCAGACTAGCGGGCGTGGTTACAATGAGCAGTTCTTC
d_gene: -; j_gene: TRBJ1-6; abundance: -; v_gene: TRBV13; CDR3aa: CASSPHGKPNSPLHF; CDR3nt: TGTGCCAGCAGCCCCCACGGGAAACCTAATTCACCCCTCCACTTT
d_gene: -; j_gene: TRBJ1-5; abundance: -; v_gene: TRBV15; CDR3aa: CATGDQGNQPQHF; CDR3nt: TGTGCCACAGGGGATCAGGGCAATCAGCCCCAGCATTTT
d_gene: TRBD1; j_gene: TRBJ2-5; abundance: -; v_gene: TRBV6-4; CDR3aa: CASSYRGGETQYF; CDR3nt: TGTGCCAGCAGCTACAGGGGTGGCGAGACCCAGTACTTC
d_gene: -; j_gene: TRBJ1-3; abundance: -; v_gene: TRBV12-3/TRBV12-4; CDR3aa: CASLRAGGNTIYF; CDR3nt: TGTGCCAGCTTGAGGGCAGGTGGAAACACCATATATTTT
d_gene: TRBD1; j_gene: TRBJ1-3; abundance: few; v_gene: TRBV13; CDR3aa: CASSPGGTGGYSGNTIYF; CDR3nt: TGTGCCAGCAGCCCAGGGGGGACAGGGGGCTACTCTGGAAACACCATATATTTT
d_gene: -; j_gene: TRBJ2-2; abundance: -; v_gene: TRBV18; CDR3aa: CASSPWTWGTGELFF; CDR3nt: TGTGCCAGCTCACCATGGACATGGGGCACCGGGGAGCTGTTTTTT
d_gene: TRBD1; j_gene: TRBJ1-1; abundance: -; v_gene: TRBV15; CDR3aa: CATSRDRVTEAFF; CDR3nt: TGTGCCACCAGCAGGGACAGGGTCACTGAAGCTTTCTTT
d_gene: TRBD1; j_gene: TRBJ1-3; abundance: -; v_gene: TRBV13; CDR3aa: CASTHRGGNTIYF; CDR3nt: TGTGCCAGCACCCACAGGGGTGGAAACACCATATATTTT
d_gene: TRBD1; j_gene: TRBJ2-1; abundance: once; v_gene: TRBV5-4; CDR3aa: CASSSGGNNEQFF; CDR3nt: TGTGCCAGCAGCTCAGGGGGAAACAATGAGCAGTTCTTC
d_gene: -; j_gene: TRBJ1-6; abundance: -; v_gene: TRBV7-9; CDR3aa: CATTGRQGDSPLHF; CDR3nt: TGTGCCACCACCGGCCGGCAGGGCGATTCACCCCTCCACTTT
d_gene: TRBD2; j_gene: TRBJ2-2; abundance: -; v_gene: TRBV5-1; CDR3aa: CASSTSGGNTGELFF; CDR3nt: TGCGCCAGCTCCACTAGCGGGGGGAACACCGGGGAGCTGTTTTTT
d_gene: -; j_gene: TRBJ1-6; abundance: -; v_gene: TRBV5-4; CDR3aa: CASSYLSGYNSPLHF; CDR3nt: TGTGCCAGCAGCTATCTTTCGGGCTATAATTCACCCCTCCACTTT
d_gene: TRBD2; j_gene: TRBJ2-3; abundance: -; v_gene: TRBV10-1; CDR3aa: CASRGIAGGGTDTQYF; CDR3nt: TGCGCCAGCAGGGGAATAGCGGGGGGGGGCACAGATACGCAGTATTTT
d_gene: TRBD1; j_gene: TRBJ1-1; abundance: -; v_gene: TRBV12-3/TRBV12-4; CDR3aa: CASSDRVTEAFF; CDR3nt: TGTGCCAGCAGTGACAGGGTTACTGAAGCTTTCTTT
d_gene: TRBD1; j_gene: TRBJ1-1; abundance: -; v_gene: TRBV19; CDR3aa: CASTRLGLGQGTEAFF; CDR3nt: TGTGCCAGTACCCGTCTAGGGCTTGGACAGGGCACTGAAGCTTTCTTT
d_gene: TRBD1; j_gene: TRBJ1-2; abundance: -; v_gene: TRBV2; CDR3aa: CASNYRGNYGYTF; CDR3nt: TGTGCCAGCAATTACAGGGGTAACTATGGCTACACCTTC
d_gene: TRBD2; j_gene: TRBJ2-7; abundance: few; v_gene: TRBV6-1; CDR3aa: CASSGTGTSGRIELREQYF; CDR3nt: TGTGCCAGCAGTGGAACCGGGACTAGCGGGAGAATTGAACTACGCGAGCAGTACTTC
d_gene: TRBD2; j_gene: TRBJ2-1; abundance: few; v_gene: TRBV7-6; CDR3aa: CASSFRGALAGGFSYNEQFF; CDR3nt: TGTGCCAGCAGCTTTCGAGGGGCTCTAGCGGGAGGGTTTTCCTACAATGAGCAGTTCTTC
d_gene: -; j_gene: TRBJ2-1; abundance: -; v_gene: TRBV7-8; CDR3aa: CASSFVPSYNEQFF; CDR3nt: TGTGCCAGCAGCTTTGTTCCCAGCTACAATGAGCAGTTCTTC
d_gene: TRBD1; j_gene: TRBJ2-7; abundance: -; v_gene: TRBV5-4; CDR3aa: CASTPGPSRDSYEQYF; CDR3nt: TGTGCCAGCACCCCAGGCCCCTCTCGGGACAGCTACGAGCAGTACTTC
d_gene: -; j_gene: TRBJ2-3; abundance: once; v_gene: TRBV2; CDR3aa: CASSGDLFTDTQYF; CDR3nt: TGTGCCAGCAGTGGGGACTTATTCACAGATACGCAGTATTTT
d_gene: -; j_gene: TRBJ2-1; abundance: -; v_gene: TRBV2; CDR3aa: CASSRKGDTPPWEQFF; CDR3nt: TGTGCCAGCAGTCGGAAGGGGGACACCCCCCCTTGGGAGCAGTTCTTC
d_gene: -; j_gene: TRBJ1-1; abundance: -; v_gene: TRBV27; CDR3aa: CASSLSRNTEAFF; CDR3nt: TGTGCCAGCAGTTTATCGAGGAACACTGAAGCTTTCTTT
d_gene: -; j_gene: TRBJ1-2; abundance: few; v_gene: TRBV28; CDR3aa: CATGGYGYTF; CDR3nt: TGTGCCACGGGGGGATATGGCTACACCTTC
d_gene: -; j_gene: TRBJ1-2; abundance: -; v_gene: TRBV25-1; CDR3aa: CASREGLGGYTF; CDR3nt: TGTGCCAGCAGGGAGGGTCTTGGTGGCTACACCTTC
d_gene: TRBD2; j_gene: TRBJ2-3; abundance: -; v_gene: TRBV9; CDR3aa: CASRKSGGPTDTQYF; CDR3nt: TGTGCCAGTAGAAAAAGCGGGGGGCCCACAGATACGCAGTATTTT
d_gene: -; j_gene: TRBJ2-7; abundance: -; v_gene: TRBV3-1/TRBV3-2; CDR3aa: CASSQDRTTYEQYF; CDR3nt: TGTGCCAGCAGCCAAGATCGGACTACCTACGAGCAGTACTTC
d_gene: TRBD1; j_gene: TRBJ2-7; abundance: -; v_gene: TRBV9; CDR3aa: CASSTIDRAEQYF; CDR3nt: TGTGCCAGCAGCACCATAGACAGGGCCGAGCAGTACTTC
d_gene: TRBD1; j_gene: TRBJ1-5; abundance: once; v_gene: TRBV2; CDR3aa: CASKVAGGKGNQPQHF; CDR3nt: TGTGCCAGCAAGGTCGCAGGGGGCAAAGGCAATCAGCCCCAGCATTTT
d_gene: TRBD1; j_gene: TRBJ2-7; abundance: -; v_gene: TRBV6-5; CDR3aa: CATQGSAYEQYF; CDR3nt: TGTGCCACACAGGGGTCGGCCTACGAGCAGTACTTC